This T cell receptor (beta chain) was found in a study of T cells in Graves' hyperthyroidism and ophthalmopathy. Study summary: The authors collected peripheral blood at initial diagnosis, before any treatment.

With 0 bases removed from V and 6 bases from J, the gap between germline ends came to 8 bases. CDR3 length: 13 amino acids. Germline V gives CDR1 LGHDT, CDR2 YNNKEL (reference sequence). RNA transcripts served as the template for amplifying TCR beta CDR3 regions. The TCR CDR3 was amplified in a first-round RT-PCR using the HTBI primer set. One entry per CDR3 protein, called by TCRdb with MiXCR from the multiplex PCR reads. The sample includes 600,000 to 750,000 distinct CDR3 sequences, approximately 15% seen only once; the top ten take 15%. The diagnostic basis comprised clinical symptoms, serum thyroxine and TRAb, thyroid ultrasound and orbital computed tomography.

The chain has TRBV3-1 and TRBJ2-5, with D uncertain. This receptor was taken from a man between 45 and 60 years old with Graves' hyperthyroidism. The sequencing sample was made of blood. This CDR3 reads CASSQDSMKTQYF. CDR3 sequence (DNA): TGTGCCAGCAGCCAAGATTCGATGAAGACCCAGTACTTC.